This T cell receptor beta chain was recovered during a study of blood T cell repertoires in COVID-19. Study as a whole: Researchers got acute and convalescent COVID-19 samples from the United States, Italy and Spain. Sources were T cells, B-cell-depleted T cells, or PBMCs; the material itself was cDNA or gDNA.

Between the trimmed V and J ends, which lost 7 bases and 4 bases, there was a span of 13 bases. Germline values: CDR1 MNHEY, CDR2 SMNVEV (reference sequence). The CDR3 is 14 amino acids. This clone showed up just once. Per the study methods: Scientists estimated how many nucleated cells there were by amplifying reference gene primers. The protocol was immunoSEQ multiplex PCR, while the TCRdb copy is restricted to in-frame clones and leaves out a portion. The DNA gave D and trimming, while V, J and clone size come from that table. This table holds 93,000 or so clones, around 90% found once. The chain is built from TRBV27 and TRBJ1-4; D ambiguous. Sample: peripheral blood. The receptor's source is a human donor in a cohort sampled during active COVID-19. The CDR3 DNA sequence: TGTGCCAGCAAAATTTCACACAATAATGAAAAACTGTTTTTT. This translates into CASKISHNNEKLFF.